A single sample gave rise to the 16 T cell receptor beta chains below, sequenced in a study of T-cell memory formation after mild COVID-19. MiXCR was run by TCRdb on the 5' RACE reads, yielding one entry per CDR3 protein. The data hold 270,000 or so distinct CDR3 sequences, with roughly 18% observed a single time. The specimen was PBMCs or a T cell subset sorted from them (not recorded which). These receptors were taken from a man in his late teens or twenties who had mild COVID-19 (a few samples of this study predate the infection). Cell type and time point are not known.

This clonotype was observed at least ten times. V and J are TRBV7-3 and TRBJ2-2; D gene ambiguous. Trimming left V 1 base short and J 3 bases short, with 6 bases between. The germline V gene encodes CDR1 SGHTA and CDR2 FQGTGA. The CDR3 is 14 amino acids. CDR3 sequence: CASSLNGYTGELFF. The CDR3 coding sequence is TGTGCCAGCAGCTTAAACGGCTACACCGGGGAGCTGTTTTTT.

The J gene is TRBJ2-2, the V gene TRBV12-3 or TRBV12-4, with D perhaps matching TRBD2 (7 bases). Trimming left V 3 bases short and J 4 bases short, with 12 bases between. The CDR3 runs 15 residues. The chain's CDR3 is CASSLGRGLTGELFF. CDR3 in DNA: TGTGCCAGCAGTTTGGGGCGGGGGCTCACCGGGGAGCTGTTTTTT.

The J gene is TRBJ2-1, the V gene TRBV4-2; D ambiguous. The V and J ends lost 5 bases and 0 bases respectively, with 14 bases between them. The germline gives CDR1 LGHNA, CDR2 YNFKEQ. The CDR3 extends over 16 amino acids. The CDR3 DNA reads TGTGCCAGCAGCACCGAGGTGCGTAACTCCTACAATGAGCAGTTCTTC. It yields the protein CASSTEVRNSYNEQFF.

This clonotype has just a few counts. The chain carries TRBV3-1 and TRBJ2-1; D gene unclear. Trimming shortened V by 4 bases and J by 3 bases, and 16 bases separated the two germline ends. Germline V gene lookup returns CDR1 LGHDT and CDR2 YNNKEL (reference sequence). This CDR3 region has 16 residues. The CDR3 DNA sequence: TGTGCCAGCAGCCCGTGGTCACAGCCGAGCTACAATGAGCAGTTCTTC. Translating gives CASSPWSQPSYNEQFF.

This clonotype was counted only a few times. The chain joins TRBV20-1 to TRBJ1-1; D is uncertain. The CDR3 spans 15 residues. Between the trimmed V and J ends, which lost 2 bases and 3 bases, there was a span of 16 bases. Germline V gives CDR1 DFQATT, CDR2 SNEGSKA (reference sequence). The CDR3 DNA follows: TGCAGTGCTAGAACCCCCTACATGAGGGACACTGAAGCTTTCTTT. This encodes CSARTPYMRDTEAFF.

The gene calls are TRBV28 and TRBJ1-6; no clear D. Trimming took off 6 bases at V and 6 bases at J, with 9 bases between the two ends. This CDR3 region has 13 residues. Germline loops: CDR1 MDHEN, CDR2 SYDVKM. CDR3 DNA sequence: TGTGCCAGCAGGAGGGCCAGTAATTCACCCCTCCACTTT. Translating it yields CASRRASNSPLHF.

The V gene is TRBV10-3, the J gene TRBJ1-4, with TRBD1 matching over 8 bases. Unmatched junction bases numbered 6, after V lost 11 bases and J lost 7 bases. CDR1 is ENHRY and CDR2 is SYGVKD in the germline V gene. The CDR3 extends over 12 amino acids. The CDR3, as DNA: TGTGCCTCCGGACAGGGCGGTGAAAAACTGTTTTTT. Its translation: CASGQGGEKLFF.

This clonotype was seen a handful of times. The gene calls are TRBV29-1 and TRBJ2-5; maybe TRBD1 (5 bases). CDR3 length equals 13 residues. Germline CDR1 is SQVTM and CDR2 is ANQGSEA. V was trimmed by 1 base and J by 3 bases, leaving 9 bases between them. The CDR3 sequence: CSVEGQQKETQYF. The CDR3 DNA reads TGCAGCGTTGAAGGACAGCAAAAAGAGACCCAGTACTTC.

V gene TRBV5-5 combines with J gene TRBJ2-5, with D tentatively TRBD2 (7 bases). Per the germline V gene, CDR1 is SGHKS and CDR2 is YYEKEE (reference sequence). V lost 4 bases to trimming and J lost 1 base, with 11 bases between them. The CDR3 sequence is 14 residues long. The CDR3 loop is CASSTGGPQETQYF. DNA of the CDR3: TGTGCCAGCAGCACCGGGGGGCCCCAAGAGACCCAGTACTTC.

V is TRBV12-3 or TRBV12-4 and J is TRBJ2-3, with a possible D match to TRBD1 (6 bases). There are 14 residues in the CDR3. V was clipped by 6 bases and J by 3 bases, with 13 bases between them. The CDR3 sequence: CASSPFDRTDTQYF. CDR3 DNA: TGTGCCAGCAGCCCATTCGACAGGACAGATACGCAGTATTTT.

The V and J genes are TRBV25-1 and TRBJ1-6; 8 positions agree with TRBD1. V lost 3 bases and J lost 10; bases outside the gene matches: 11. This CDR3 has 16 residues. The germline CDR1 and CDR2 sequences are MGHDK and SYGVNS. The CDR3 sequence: CASSDSGGQAGSPLHF. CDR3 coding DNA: TGTGCCAGCAGTGATTCGGGGGGACAGGCGGGCTCACCCCTCCACTTT.

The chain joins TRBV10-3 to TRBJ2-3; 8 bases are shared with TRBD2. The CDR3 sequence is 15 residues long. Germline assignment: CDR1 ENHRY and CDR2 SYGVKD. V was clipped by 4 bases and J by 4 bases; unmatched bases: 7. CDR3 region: CAISGREGSPDTQYF. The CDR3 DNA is TGTGCCATCAGTGGCCGGGAGGGAAGCCCAGATACGCAGTATTTT.

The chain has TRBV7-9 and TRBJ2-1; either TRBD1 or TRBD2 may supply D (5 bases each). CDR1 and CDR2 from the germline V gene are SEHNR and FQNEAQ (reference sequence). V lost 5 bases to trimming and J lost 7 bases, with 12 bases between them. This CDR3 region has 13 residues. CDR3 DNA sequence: TGTGCCAGCAGCCCGGGACCTTGGAATGAGCAGTTCTTC. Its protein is CASSPGPWNEQFF.

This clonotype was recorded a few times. For the CDR3, the DNA is TGTGCCAGCAGCCGTGGACAGGGCCCTCCAGAGACCCAGTACTTC. Translated: CASSRGQGPPETQYF. The gene calls are TRBV7-2 and TRBJ2-5; 8 bases are a match to TRBD1. CDR3 size: 15 residues. Germline V gene sequence: CDR1 SGHTA, CDR2 FQGNSA. The V and J ends lost 5 bases and 4 bases, in that order; junction bases with no gene match: 9.

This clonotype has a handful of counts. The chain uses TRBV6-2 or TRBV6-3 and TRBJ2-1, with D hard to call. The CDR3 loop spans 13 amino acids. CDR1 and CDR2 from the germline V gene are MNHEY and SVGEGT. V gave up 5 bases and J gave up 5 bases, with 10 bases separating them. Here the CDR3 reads CASSLLAHNEQFF. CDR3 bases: TGTGCCAGCAGTCTCTTGGCCCACAATGAGCAGTTCTTC.

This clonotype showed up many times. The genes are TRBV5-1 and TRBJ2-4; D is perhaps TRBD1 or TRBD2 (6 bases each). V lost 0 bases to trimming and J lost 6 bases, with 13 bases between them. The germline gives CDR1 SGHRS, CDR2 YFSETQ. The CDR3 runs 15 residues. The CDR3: CASSLATGTGNIQYF. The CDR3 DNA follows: TGCGCCAGCAGCTTGGCAACAGGGACTGGAAACATTCAGTACTTC.